Below, 6 T cell receptor beta chains from the same sample are listed, as sequenced in a study of cytomegalovirus exposure and HLA in healthy donors. The PCR was carried out with 60 Vbeta primers and 13 Jbeta primers. Method: immunoSEQ multiplex PCR; TCRdb's copy keeps in-frame clones and lacks some. The data show roughly 100,000 clones, less than 9.5% seen once. Sequencing was done on a sample of PBMCs. The receptors shown here come from a man over 45 in good health and CMV-seropositive.

This chain uses TRBV11-2 with TRBJ2-7; D is unclear. Trimming shortened V by 1 base and J by 6 bases, and 10 bases separated the two germline ends. The CDR3 sequence is 13 residues long. CDR1 is SGHAT, CDR2 FQNNGV, per germline. The CDR3 sequence: CASSLVLVGEQYF. The CDR3 DNA reads TGTGCCAGCAGCTTAGTGCTAGTCGGCGAGCAGTACTTC.

This clone came up a few times. The chain joins TRBV5-6 to TRBJ2-2, with D possibly being TRBD1 (5 bases). Germline V lookup: CDR1 SGHDT, CDR2 YYEEEE. Trimming pared 4 bases from V and 8 bases from J, leaving 6 bases between. The CDR3 contains 11 residues. CDR3 amino acids: CASSGAGELFF. CDR3 DNA: TGTGCCAGCAGCGGGGCGGGGGAGCTGTTTTTT.

Notes on this clone: This sample also contains other DNA sequences that code for the same CDR3. V usage is TRBV27 and J usage is TRBJ1-2; D might be TRBD1 (5 bases). Germline CDR1 and CDR2: MNHEY and SMNVEV (reference sequence). With 5 bases removed from V and 0 bases from J, the gap between germline ends came to 13 bases. The CDR3 consists of 15 residues. In DNA form, the CDR3 reads TGTGCCAGCAGTCCGGAGGGACGGACTAACTATGGCTACACCTTC. Encoded protein: CASSPEGRTNYGYTF.

This clone was detected only a few times. The chain uses TRBV4-3 and TRBJ2-7; possible D gene TRBD1, 5 bases. Germline V gene data show CDR1 as LGHNA and CDR2 as YSLEER. V was shortened by 1 base and J by 4 bases, with 23 bases between the two germline ends. The CDR3 spans 18 residues. Here the CDR3 DNA reads TGCGCCAGCAGCCAAGCGTCGGCAATACGGCAGGGATTTTACGAGCAGTACTTC. The encoded protein is CASSQASAIRQGFYEQYF.

The chain recombines TRBV5-1 with TRBJ2-3; TRBD2 aligns across 7 bases. V gave up 4 bases and J gave up 9 bases; unmatched junction bases: 5. The CDR3 sequence is 12 residues long. The V gene's germline CDR1 is SGHRS and CDR2 YFSETQ. The CDR3 reads CASSRVGGTQYF. The CDR3 nucleotides read TGCGCCAGCAGCCGCGTCGGGGGGACGCAGTATTTT.

This clone came up many times. V usage is TRBV2 and J usage is TRBJ2-7; the match to TRBD2 covers 10 bases. V dropped 6 bases and J dropped 2; count of bases not matched to a gene: 10. This CDR3 has 16 amino acids. Germline loops: CDR1 SNHLY, CDR2 FYNNEI. The CDR3 reads CASRIRPSGSTYEQYF. CDR3 nucleotides: TGTGCCAGCAGGATCCGACCTAGCGGGAGTACCTACGAGCAGTACTTC.